This T cell receptor (beta chain) derives from a study of blood T cell repertoires in COVID-19. This CDR3 is 15 amino acids long. With 6 bases clipped from V and 5 bases from J, the junction kept 6 bases outside the gene matches. From germline, CDR1 is ENHRY and CDR2 SYGVKD. The protocol was immunoSEQ multiplex PCR, while the TCRdb copy is restricted to in-frame clones and leaves out a portion. Altogether 30,000 to 50,000 clones are present, over 70% being singletons, with the ten largest covering under 30%. The TCR originated in a man aged 45-65 years with active or convalescent COVID-19. The chain is built from TRBV10-3 and TRBJ1-4, with 10 bases that match TRBD1. Sequenced material: peripheral blood. CDR3 amino acids: CAISPTGGVNEKLFF. CDR3 nucleotides: TGTGCCATCAGCCCGACAGGGGGCGTAAATGAAAAACTGTTTTTT.